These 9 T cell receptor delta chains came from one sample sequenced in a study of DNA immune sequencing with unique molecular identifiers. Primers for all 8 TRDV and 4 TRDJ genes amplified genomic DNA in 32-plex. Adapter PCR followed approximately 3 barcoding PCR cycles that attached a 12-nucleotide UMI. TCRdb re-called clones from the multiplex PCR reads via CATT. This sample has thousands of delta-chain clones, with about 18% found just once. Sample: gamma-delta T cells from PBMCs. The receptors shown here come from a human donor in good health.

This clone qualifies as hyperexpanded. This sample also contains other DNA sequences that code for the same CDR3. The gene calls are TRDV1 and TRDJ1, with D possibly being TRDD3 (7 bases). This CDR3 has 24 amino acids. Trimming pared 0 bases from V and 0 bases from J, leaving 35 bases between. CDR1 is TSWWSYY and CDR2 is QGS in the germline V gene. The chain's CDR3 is CALGELLYLPVVLGSIDDTDKLIF. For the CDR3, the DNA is TGTGCTCTTGGGGAACTTCTATACCTTCCCGTCGTACTGGGGTCTATAGATGACACCGATAAACTCATCTTT.

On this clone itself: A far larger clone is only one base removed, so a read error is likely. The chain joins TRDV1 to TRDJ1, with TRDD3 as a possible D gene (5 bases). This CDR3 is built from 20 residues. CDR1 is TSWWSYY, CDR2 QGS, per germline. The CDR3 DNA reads TGTGCTGTTGGGGAACAGCCCCCATTCTGGTGGGGTTCGAAAACCGATAAACTCATCTTT. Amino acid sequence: CAVGEQPPFWWGSKTDKLIF.

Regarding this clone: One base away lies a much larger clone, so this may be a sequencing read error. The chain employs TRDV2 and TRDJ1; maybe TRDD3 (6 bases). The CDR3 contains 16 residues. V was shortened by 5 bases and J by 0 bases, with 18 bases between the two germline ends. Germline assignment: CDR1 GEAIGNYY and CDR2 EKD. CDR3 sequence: CACVALPGEYTDKLIF. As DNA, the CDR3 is TGTGCCTGTGTCGCCTTACCGGGGGAGTACACCGATAAACTCATCTTT.

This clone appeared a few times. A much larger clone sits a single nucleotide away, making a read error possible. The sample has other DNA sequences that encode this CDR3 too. DNA for the CDR3: TGTGCCTTTTTACGGGGGATGGGTCTAATCTTT. Residues: CAFLRGMGLIF. J is TRDJ1 and V is TRDV3; TRDD3 matches 7 bases. Trimming at V came to 2 bases and at J to 14 bases, leaving 11 bases not matched to a gene. This CDR3 has 11 residues. From germline, CDR1 is TVYSNPD and CDR2 GDNSRS (reference sequence).

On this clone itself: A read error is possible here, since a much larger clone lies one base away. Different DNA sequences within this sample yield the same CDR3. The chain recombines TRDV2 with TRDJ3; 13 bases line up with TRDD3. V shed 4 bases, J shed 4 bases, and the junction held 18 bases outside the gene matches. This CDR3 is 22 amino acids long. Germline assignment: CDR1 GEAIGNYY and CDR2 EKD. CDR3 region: CACDRVLGDTTKRSWDTRQMFF. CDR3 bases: TGTGCCTGTGATCGTGTACTGGGGGATACGACGAAGAGGTCTTGGGACACCCGACAGATGTTTTTC.

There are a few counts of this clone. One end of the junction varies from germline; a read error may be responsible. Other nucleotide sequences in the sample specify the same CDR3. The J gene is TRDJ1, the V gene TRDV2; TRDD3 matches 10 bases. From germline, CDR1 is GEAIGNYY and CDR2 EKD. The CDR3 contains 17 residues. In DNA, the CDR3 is TGCGCCTGCTCGCCCCTGGGGGATAGCCGGGACACCGATAAACTCATCTTT. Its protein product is CACSPLGDSRDTDKLIF.

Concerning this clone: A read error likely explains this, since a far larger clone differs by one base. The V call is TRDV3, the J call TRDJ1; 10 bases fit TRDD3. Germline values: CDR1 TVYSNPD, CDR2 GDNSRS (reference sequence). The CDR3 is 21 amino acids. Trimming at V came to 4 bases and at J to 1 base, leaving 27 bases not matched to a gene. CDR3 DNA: TGTGCCTCCACTCCCTCAACCCAGTCTTTTACTGGGGGATTCCTCACCGATAAACTCATCTTT. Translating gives CASTPSTQSFTGGFLTDKLIF.

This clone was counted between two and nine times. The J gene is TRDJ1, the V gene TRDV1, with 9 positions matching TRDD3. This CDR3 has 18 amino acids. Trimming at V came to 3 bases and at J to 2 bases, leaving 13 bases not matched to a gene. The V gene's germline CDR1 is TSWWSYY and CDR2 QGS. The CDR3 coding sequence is TGTGCTCTTGGGGACCCAATGACGCTGGGGGATGCTACCGATAAACTCATCTTT. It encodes CALGDPMTLGDATDKLIF.

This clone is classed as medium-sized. CDR3 region: CALGEYLLRGLGSKLIF. The CDR3 region has the DNA TGTGCTCTTGGGGAATATCTCCTACGGGGGCTGGGGTCCAAACTCATCTTT. The genes are TRDV1 and TRDJ1; D might be TRDD2 or TRDD3, each matching 6 bases. The length of the CDR3 is 17 residues. V lost 2 bases and J lost 8, with 24 bases in between. CDR1 TSWWSYY and CDR2 QGS come from the germline V gene.